Each of the 22 T cell receptor beta chains below was sequenced from the same sample in a study of T cell changes during pregnancy in multiple sclerosis. The table came from immunoSEQ multiplex PCR; TCRdb's copy has only in-frame clones and leaves some out. The table includes approximately 94,000 clones, 80% to 95% detected once. This specimen consisted of peripheral blood, obtained after pregnancy. The receptors were gathered from a female donor with multiple sclerosis, enrolled in a pregnancy study.

This clone was observed once. The CDR3 loop reads CASTGTRLETQYF. Written as DNA, the CDR3 is TGCGCCAGCACTGGGACTAGGTTAGAGACCCAGTACTTC. This chain uses TRBV5-1 with TRBJ2-5, with 8 bases aligning to TRBD2. V trimming: 6 bases; J trimming: 4 bases; junction bases outside the gene matches: 5. The CDR3 contains 13 residues. From germline, CDR1 is SGHRS and CDR2 YFSETQ.

The CDR3, as DNA: TGTGCCAGCAGTCCTACTAGCGGGGGGGATACGCAGTATTTT. This sequence encodes CASSPTSGGDTQYF. The chain has TRBV6-5 and TRBJ2-3, with 12 bases aligning to TRBD2. Germline CDR1 MNHEY, CDR2 SVGAGI. Trimming at V came to 5 bases and at J to 6 bases, leaving 3 bases not matched to a gene. This CDR3 contains 14 residues.

This chain uses TRBV5-6 with TRBJ2-1; D unresolved. Germline CDR1 SGHDT, CDR2 YYEEEE. Trimming took 4 bases from V and 7 from J, leaving 9 bases between them. The CDR3 is 12 residues long. CDR3 region: CASSRSGNEQFF. CDR3 nucleotides: TGTGCCAGCAGCCGGAGTGGGAATGAGCAGTTCTTC.

A word on this clone: Other DNA sequences of this sample code for an identical CDR3. The chain has TRBV7-3 and TRBJ1-1; D may be TRBD1 (5 bases). Germline assignment: CDR1 SGHTA and CDR2 FQGTGA. Trimming shortened V by 3 bases and J by 3 bases, and 11 bases separated the two germline ends. The CDR3 extends over 14 amino acids. The CDR3 spells CASSLTGGDTEAFF. CDR3 sequence (DNA): TGTGCCAGCAGCTTGACGGGGGGAGACACTGAAGCTTTCTTT.

In this sample, this clone turned up a few times. The J gene is TRBJ1-6, the V gene TRBV25-1, with no clear D. Germline assignment: CDR1 MGHDK and CDR2 SYGVNS. The CDR3 extends over 16 amino acids. The V end was cut by 3 bases, the J end by 5 bases, with 14 bases between. The CDR3 is CASSEPAGINNSPLHF. The CDR3 DNA reads TGTGCCAGCAGTGAGCCCGCGGGAATTAATAATTCACCCCTCCACTTT.

The chain is built from TRBV28 and TRBJ1-2, with a weak D call TRBD1 (5 bases). The CDR3 contains 12 residues. The germline CDR1 and CDR2 sequences are MDHEN and SYDVKM. V shed 8 bases and J shed 4 bases, with 11 bases lying between them. CDR3 in amino acids: CASFRQTYGYTF. The CDR3 nucleotides are TGTGCCAGCTTTAGACAGACCTATGGCTACACCTTC.

The chain is built from TRBV29-1 and TRBJ1-5; 9 nucleotides match TRBD1. CDR1 and CDR2 (germline): SQVTM, ANQGSEA. The V segment lost 7 bases and the J segment 7 bases; nucleotides outside the gene matches: 14. There are 15 residues in the CDR3. This CDR3 reads CSAVFTGGERQPQHF. The CDR3 coding sequence is TGCAGCGCCGTTTTTACAGGGGGCGAAAGACAGCCCCAGCATTTT.

The rearrangement links TRBV19 to TRBJ2-2; weak D call: TRBD2 (6 bases). The CDR3 spans 16 residues. Between the trimmed V and J ends, which lost 6 bases and 1 base, there was a span of 15 bases. Germline V gene sequence: CDR1 LNHDA, CDR2 SQIVND (reference sequence). The CDR3 sequence: CASSLPGLMNTGELFF. Here the CDR3 DNA reads TGTGCCAGTAGCCTTCCGGGACTGATGAACACCGGGGAGCTGTTTTTT.

The J gene is TRBJ2-3, the V gene TRBV18; TRBD2 matches at 13 bases. From germline, CDR1 is KGHSH and CDR2 LQKENI. After removal of 1 base from V and 2 bases from J, the junction contained 9 bases not matched to a gene. The CDR3 extends over 19 amino acids. The CDR3 reads CASSPQKTGTSGDTDTQYF. The CDR3 nucleotides are TGTGCCAGCTCACCACAAAAAACCGGGACTAGCGGGGACACAGATACGCAGTATTTT.

This chain joins TRBV2 and TRBJ2-5; D is perhaps TRBD2 (6 bases). The germline gives CDR1 SNHLY, CDR2 FYNNEI. This CDR3 is 14 amino acids long. Trimming stripped 6 bases from V and 5 bases from J, with 16 bases between. CDR3 protein: CASRVGRGVETQYF. CDR3 sequence (DNA): TGTGCCAGCAGGGTAGGGCGCGGGGTTGAGACCCAGTACTTC. The complete variable domain, with remaining parts taken from reference TRBV2 and TRBJ2-5, reads EPEVTQTPSHQVTQMGQEVILRCVPISNHLYFYWYRQILGQKVEFLVSFYNNEISEKSEIFDDQFSVERPDGSNFTLKIRSTKLEDSAMYFCASRVGRGVETQYFGPGTRLLVL.

The chain has TRBV19 and TRBJ2-1, with no clear D. From germline, CDR1 is LNHDA and CDR2 SQIVND (reference sequence). This CDR3 is 13 amino acids long. Trimming left V 7 bases short and J 6 bases short, with 13 bases between. The CDR3 here is CASTAGEVNEQFF. The CDR3 DNA follows: TGTGCCAGTACGGCCGGAGAGGTCAATGAGCAGTTCTTC. The variable domain in full, completed from reference TRBV19 and TRBJ2-1, reads DGGITQSPKYLFRKEGQNVTLSCEQNLNHDAMYWYRQDPGQGLRLIYYSQIVNDFQKGDIAEGYSVSREKKESFPLTVTSAQKNPTAFYLCASTAGEVNEQFFGPGTRLTVL.

This clone was seen a single time. The chain uses TRBV27 and TRBJ2-1; D gene unclear. The germline V and J ends were trimmed by 5 bases and 5 bases, with 25 bases remaining between them. This CDR3 region has 18 residues. Germline V gene sequence: CDR1 MNHEY, CDR2 SMNVEV (reference sequence). The CDR3 loop is CASSAEVVGSTYHNEQFF. The CDR3 bases are TGTGCCAGCAGTGCCGAGGTCGTCGGATCCACTTACCACAATGAGCAGTTCTTC.

The chain joins TRBV2 to TRBJ1-1, with D maybe TRBD1 (5 bases). The germline gives CDR1 SNHLY, CDR2 FYNNEI. The CDR3 extends over 12 amino acids. V lost 6 bases, J lost 4 bases, and 9 bases lay in between. CDR3: CASRGGPTEAFF. Written as DNA, the CDR3 is TGTGCCAGCAGGGGGGGTCCCACTGAAGCTTTCTTT. Full variable domain (missing parts from reference TRBV2 and TRBJ1-1): EPEVTQTPSHQVTQMGQEVILRCVPISNHLYFYWYRQILGQKVEFLVSFYNNEISEKSEIFDDQFSVERPDGSNFTLKIRSTKLEDSAMYFCASRGGPTEAFFGQGTRLTVV.

The chain couples TRBV5-1 to TRBJ2-1; 8 positions agree with TRBD2. This CDR3 spans 15 amino acids. Germline lookup yields CDR1 SGHRS and CDR2 YFSETQ. V lost 4 bases and J lost 4; bases outside the gene matches: 7. CDR3 DNA: TGCGCCAGCAGCCGTCCGGGACTAGAATACAATGAGCAGTTCTTC. Its protein product is CASSRPGLEYNEQFF.

The rearrangement joins TRBV27 to TRBJ2-7, with 8 bases that match TRBD1. V was clipped by 1 base and J by 3 bases; unmatched bases: 8. CDR1 MNHEY and CDR2 SMNVEV come from the germline V gene (reference sequence). The CDR3 sequence is 16 residues long. DNA of the CDR3: TGTGCCAGCAGTTTATACTCGGGACAGGCCATCTACGAGCAGTACTTC. Translation gives CASSLYSGQAIYEQYF.

In this sample, this clone turned up a few times. V and J are TRBV27 and TRBJ1-2; weak D call: TRBD1 (5 bases). The CDR3 runs 13 residues. Trimming stripped 3 bases from V and 7 bases from J, with 12 bases between. The germline V gene encodes CDR1 MNHEY and CDR2 SMNVEV (reference sequence). The CDR3 DNA reads as TGTGCCAGCAGTTTGTATCAGGGTGGTGGCTACACCTTC. This sequence encodes CASSLYQGGGYTF.

This rearrangement joins TRBV7-9 to TRBJ2-7, with D maybe TRBD2 (6 bases). In germline, CDR1 is SEHNR, CDR2 FQNEAQ (reference sequence). Deletions cut 2 bases from V and 0 bases from J, with 8 bases between. The CDR3 totals 14 residues. CDR3 sequence reads: CASSLRESSYEQYF. As DNA, the CDR3 is TGTGCCAGCAGCTTACGGGAGAGCTCCTACGAGCAGTACTTC.

The CDR3 DNA reads as TGTGCCGACAGTGGATTGGGCGCCACTGAAGCTTTCTTT. It specifies CADSGLGATEAFF. The chain carries TRBV6-1 and TRBJ1-1; D may be TRBD1 (5 bases). The CDR3 has 13 amino acids. Trimming shortened V by 11 bases and J by 4 bases, and 17 bases separated the two germline ends. Germline-derived CDR1 and CDR2 are MNHNS and SASEGT.

This clone appeared a few times. This chain uses TRBV30 with TRBJ1-2; no reliable D call. Germline V CDR1 and CDR2: GTSNPN, SVGIG (reference sequence). With 0 bases removed from V and 6 bases from J, the gap between germline ends came to 14 bases. CDR3 length: 14 residues. This CDR3 is CAWSVLRAGDGYTF. The CDR3 region has the DNA TGTGCCTGGAGTGTACTGCGGGCCGGGGATGGCTACACCTTC.

The rearrangement uses TRBV6-6 and TRBJ2-7, with D tentatively TRBD1 (6 bases). The CDR3 runs to 12 residues. Deletions cut 8 bases from V and 1 base from J, with 9 bases between. CDR1 is MNHNY, CDR2 SVGAGI, per germline (reference sequence). In nucleotides, the CDR3 is TGTGCCAGCGAGGGGGATTCCTACGAGCAGTACTTC. Encoded protein: CASEGDSYEQYF.

This chain uses TRBV28 with TRBJ2-7; 7 bases match TRBD1. This CDR3 region has 15 residues. CDR1 and CDR2 (germline): MDHEN, SYDVKM. Trimming took 1 base from V and 3 from J; bases not matched to a gene: 6. The chain's CDR3 is CASSLSGGRIYEQYF. Written as DNA, the CDR3 is TGTGCCAGCAGTTTATCAGGGGGACGCATCTACGAGCAGTACTTC.

The V and J genes are TRBV2 and TRBJ1-4, with 9 positions matching TRBD1. CDR1 SNHLY and CDR2 FYNNEI come from the germline V gene. V shed 9 bases and J 5 bases; nucleotides not matched to a gene: 4. This CDR3 contains 13 residues. CDR3: CARSGTGNEKLFF. In DNA, the CDR3 is TGTGCCAGATCCGGGACAGGGAATGAAAAACTGTTTTTT.